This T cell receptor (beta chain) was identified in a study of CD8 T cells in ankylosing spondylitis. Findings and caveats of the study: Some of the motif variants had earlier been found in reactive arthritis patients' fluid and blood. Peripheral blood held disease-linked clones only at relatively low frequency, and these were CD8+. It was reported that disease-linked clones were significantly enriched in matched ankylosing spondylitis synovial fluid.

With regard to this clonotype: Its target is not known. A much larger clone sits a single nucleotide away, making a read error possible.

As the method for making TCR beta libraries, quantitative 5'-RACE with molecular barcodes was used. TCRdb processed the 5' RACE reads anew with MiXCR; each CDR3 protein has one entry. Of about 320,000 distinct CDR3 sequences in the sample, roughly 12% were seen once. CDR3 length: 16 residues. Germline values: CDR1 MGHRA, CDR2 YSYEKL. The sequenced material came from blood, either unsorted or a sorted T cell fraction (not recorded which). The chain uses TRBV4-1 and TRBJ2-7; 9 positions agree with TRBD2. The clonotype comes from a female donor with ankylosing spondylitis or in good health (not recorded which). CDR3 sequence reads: CASSQAPSGNSYERYF. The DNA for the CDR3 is TGCGCCAGCAGCCAGGCCCCTAGCGGGAACTCCTACGAGCGGTACTTC.